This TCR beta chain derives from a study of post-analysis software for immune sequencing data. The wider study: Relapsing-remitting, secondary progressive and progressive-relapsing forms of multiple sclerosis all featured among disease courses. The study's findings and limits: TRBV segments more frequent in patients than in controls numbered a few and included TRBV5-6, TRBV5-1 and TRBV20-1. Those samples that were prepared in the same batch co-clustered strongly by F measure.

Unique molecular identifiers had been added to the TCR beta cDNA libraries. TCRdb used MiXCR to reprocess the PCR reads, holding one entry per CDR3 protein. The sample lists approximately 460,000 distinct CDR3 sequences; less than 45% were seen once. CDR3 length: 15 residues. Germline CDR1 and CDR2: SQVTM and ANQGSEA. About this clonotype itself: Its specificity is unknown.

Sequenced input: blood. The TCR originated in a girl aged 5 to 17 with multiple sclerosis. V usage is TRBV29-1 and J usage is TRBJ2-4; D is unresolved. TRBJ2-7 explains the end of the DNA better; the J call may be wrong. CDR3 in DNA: TGCAGCGTTGAGACGGACGGTCGGGCGGCCTACGAGCAGTACTTC. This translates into CSVETDGRAAYEQYF.